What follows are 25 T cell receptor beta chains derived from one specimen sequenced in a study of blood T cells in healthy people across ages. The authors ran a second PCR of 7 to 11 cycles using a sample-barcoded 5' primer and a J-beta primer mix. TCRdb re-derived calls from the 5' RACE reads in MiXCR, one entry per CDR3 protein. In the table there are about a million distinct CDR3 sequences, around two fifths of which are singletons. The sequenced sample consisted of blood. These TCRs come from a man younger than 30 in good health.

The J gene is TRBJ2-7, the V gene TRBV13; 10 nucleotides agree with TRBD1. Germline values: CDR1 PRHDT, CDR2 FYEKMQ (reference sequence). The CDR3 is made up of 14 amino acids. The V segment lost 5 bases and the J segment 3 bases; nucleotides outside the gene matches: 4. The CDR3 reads CASSEGTGDYEQYF. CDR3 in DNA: TGTGCCAGCAGCGAGGGGACAGGGGACTACGAGCAGTACTTC. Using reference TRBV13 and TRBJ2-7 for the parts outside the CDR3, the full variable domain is AAGVIQSPRHLIKEKRETATLKCYPIPRHDTVYWYQQGPGQDPQFLISFYEKMQSDKGSIPDRFSAQQFSDYHSELNMSSLELGDSALYFCASSEGTGDYEQYFGPGTRLTVT.

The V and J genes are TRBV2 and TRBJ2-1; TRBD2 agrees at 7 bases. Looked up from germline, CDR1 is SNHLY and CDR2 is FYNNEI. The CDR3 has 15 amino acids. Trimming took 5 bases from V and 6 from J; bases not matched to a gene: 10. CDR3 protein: CASSPRRGWGNEQFF. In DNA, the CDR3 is TGTGCCAGCAGTCCCCGGCGGGGGTGGGGCAATGAGCAGTTCTTC. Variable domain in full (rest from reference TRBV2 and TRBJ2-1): EPEVTQTPSHQVTQMGQEVILRCVPISNHLYFYWYRQILGQKVEFLVSFYNNEISEKSEIFDDQFSVERPDGSNFTLKIRSTKLEDSAMYFCASSPRRGWGNEQFFGPGTRLTVL.

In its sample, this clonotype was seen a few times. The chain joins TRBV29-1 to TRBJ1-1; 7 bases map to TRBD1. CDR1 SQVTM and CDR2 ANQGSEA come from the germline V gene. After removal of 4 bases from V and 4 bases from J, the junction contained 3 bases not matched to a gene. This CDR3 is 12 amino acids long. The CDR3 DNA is TGCAGCGTTGCGACAGGGCTCACTGAAGCTTTCTTT. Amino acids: CSVATGLTEAFF.

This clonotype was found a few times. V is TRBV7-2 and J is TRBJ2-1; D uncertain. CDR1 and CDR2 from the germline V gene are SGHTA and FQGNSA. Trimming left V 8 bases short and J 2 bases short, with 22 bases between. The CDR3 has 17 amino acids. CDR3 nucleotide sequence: TGTGCCAGCGTACCGGGCCTTTCTAAAACGCCCTACAATGAGCAGTTCTTC. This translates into CASVPGLSKTPYNEQFF.

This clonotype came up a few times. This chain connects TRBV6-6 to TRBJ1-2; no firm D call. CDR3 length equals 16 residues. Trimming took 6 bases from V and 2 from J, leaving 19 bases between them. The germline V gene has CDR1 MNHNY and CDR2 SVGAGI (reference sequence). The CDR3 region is CASSSPRTALNYGYTF. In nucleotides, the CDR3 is TGTGCCAGCAGCTCCCCCCGGACGGCTTTAAACTATGGCTACACCTTC.

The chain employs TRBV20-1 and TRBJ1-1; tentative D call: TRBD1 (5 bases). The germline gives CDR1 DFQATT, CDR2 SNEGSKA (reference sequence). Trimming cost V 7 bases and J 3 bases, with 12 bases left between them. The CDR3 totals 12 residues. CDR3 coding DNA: TGCAGTGTCTTAAGAGGGGACACTGAAGCTTTCTTT. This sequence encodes CSVLRGDTEAFF.

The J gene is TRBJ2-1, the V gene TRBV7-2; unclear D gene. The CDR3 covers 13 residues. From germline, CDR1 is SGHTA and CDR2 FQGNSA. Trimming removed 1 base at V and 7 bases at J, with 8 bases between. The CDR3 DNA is TGTGCCAGCAGCTTAGTTTCTCCAAATGAGCAGTTCTTC. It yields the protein CASSLVSPNEQFF.

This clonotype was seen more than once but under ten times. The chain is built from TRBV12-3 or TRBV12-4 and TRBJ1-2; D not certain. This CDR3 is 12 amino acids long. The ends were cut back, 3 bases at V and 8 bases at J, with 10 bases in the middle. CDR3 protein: CASSFRVSGYTF. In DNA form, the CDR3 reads TGTGCCAGCAGTTTTCGGGTCTCCGGCTACACCTTC.

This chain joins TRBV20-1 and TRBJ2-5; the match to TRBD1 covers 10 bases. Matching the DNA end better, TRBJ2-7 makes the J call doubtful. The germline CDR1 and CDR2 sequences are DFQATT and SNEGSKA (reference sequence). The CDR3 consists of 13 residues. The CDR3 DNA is TGCAGTGCCCCGGGACAGGGGTTGGACGAGCAGTACTTC. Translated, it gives CSAPGQGLDEQYF.

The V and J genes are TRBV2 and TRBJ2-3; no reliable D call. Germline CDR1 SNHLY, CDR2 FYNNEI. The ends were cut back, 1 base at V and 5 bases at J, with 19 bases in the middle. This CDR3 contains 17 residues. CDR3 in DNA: TGTGCCAGCAGTGAAGATGAGACTTCGGGCTGGCTAGATACGCAGTATTTT. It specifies CASSEDETSGWLDTQYF.

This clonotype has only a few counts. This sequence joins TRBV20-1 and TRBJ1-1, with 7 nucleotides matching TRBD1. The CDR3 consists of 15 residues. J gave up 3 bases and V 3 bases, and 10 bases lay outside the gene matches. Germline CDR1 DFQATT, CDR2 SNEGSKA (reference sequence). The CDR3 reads CSASPHRGWDTEAFF. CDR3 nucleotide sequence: TGCAGTGCTAGTCCCCACAGGGGATGGGACACTGAAGCTTTCTTT.

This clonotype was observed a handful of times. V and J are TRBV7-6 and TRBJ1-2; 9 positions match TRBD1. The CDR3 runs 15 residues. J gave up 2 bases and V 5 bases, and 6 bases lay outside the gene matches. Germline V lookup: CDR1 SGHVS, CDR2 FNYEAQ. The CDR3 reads CASSADRGRNYGYTF. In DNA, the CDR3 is TGTGCCAGCAGCGCAGACAGGGGGAGGAACTATGGCTACACCTTC. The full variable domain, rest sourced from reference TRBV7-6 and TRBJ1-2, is GAGVSQSPRYKVTKRGQDVALRCDPISGHVSLYWYRQALGQGPEFLTYFNYEAQQDKSGLPNDRFSAERPEGSISTLTIQRTEQRDSAMYRCASSADRGRNYGYTFGSGTRLTVV.

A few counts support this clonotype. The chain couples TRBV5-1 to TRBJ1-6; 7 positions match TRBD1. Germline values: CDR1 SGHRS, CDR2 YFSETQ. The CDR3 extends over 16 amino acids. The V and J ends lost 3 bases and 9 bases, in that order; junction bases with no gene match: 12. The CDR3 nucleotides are TGCGCCAGCAGCTCGCGGAGCGACAGGGAAGGTTCACCCCTCCACTTT. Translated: CASSSRSDREGSPLHF.

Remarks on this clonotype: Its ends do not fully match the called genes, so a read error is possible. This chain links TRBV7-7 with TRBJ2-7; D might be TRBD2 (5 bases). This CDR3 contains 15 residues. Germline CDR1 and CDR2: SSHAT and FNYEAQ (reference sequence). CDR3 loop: CASSLSADVSYEQYF. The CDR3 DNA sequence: TGTGCTAGCAGCTTATCAGCGGATGTTTCCTACGAGCAGTACTTC.

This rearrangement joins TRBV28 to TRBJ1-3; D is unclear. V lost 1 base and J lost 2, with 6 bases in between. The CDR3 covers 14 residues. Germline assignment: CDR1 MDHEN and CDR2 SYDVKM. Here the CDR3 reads CASSLYGAGNTIYF. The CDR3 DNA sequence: TGTGCCAGCAGTTTATATGGAGCTGGAAACACCATATATTTT.

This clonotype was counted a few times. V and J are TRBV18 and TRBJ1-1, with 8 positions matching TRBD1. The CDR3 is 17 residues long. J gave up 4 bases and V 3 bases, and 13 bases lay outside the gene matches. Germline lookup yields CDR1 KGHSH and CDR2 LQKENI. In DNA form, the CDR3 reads TGTGCCAGCTCACCGCTATCTGGACAGGGAGGAATCACTGAAGCTTTCTTT. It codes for CASSPLSGQGGITEAFF.

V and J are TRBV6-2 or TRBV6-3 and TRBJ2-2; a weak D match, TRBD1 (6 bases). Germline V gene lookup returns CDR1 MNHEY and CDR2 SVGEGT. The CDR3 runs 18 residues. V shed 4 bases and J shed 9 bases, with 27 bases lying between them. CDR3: CASSSPYAGTRTYRELFF. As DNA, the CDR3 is TGTGCCAGCAGTTCCCCCTACGCTGGGACACGGACGTACCGGGAGCTGTTTTTT.

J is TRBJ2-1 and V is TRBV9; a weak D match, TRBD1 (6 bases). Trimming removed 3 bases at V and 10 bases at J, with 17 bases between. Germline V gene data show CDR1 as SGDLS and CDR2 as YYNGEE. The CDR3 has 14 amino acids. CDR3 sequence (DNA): TGTGCCAGCAGCGAGACCGGGACAAAGATCGAGCAGTTCTTC. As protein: CASSETGTKIEQFF.

DNA for the CDR3: TGTGCCAGCAGCGCCAAGGTCAGAAACACTGAAGCTTTCTTT. Protein: CASSAKVRNTEAFF. The rearrangement links TRBV11-2 to TRBJ1-1, with D uncertain. Germline V gene sequence: CDR1 SGHAT, CDR2 FQNNGV. V was pared by 5 bases and J by 2 bases, with 12 bases between. This CDR3 has 14 amino acids.

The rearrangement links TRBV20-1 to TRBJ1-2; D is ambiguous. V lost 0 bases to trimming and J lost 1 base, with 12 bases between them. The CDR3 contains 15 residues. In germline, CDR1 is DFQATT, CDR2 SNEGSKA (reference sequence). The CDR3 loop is CSARESPNFNYGYTF. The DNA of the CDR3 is TGCAGTGCTAGAGAATCCCCGAACTTTAACTATGGCTACACCTTC.

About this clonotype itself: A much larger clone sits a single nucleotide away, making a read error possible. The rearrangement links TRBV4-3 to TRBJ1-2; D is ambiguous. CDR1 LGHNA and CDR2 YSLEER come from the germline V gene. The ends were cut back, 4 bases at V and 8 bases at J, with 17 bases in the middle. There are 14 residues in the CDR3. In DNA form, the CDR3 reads TGCGCCAGCAGCCCAGCGCTCGGGGTGGAGGGCTACACCTTC. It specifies CASSPALGVEGYTF.

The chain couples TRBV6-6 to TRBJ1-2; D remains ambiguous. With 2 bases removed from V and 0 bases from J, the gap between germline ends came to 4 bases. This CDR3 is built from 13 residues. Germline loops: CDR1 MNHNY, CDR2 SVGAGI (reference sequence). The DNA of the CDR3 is TGTGCCAGCAGTTACGATACTAACTATGGCTACACCTTC. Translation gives CASSYDTNYGYTF.

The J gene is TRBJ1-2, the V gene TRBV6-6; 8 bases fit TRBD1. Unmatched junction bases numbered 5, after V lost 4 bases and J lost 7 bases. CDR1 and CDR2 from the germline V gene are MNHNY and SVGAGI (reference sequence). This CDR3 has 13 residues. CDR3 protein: CASSSTGASGYTF. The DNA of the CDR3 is TGTGCCAGCAGTTCGACAGGGGCGAGTGGCTACACCTTC.

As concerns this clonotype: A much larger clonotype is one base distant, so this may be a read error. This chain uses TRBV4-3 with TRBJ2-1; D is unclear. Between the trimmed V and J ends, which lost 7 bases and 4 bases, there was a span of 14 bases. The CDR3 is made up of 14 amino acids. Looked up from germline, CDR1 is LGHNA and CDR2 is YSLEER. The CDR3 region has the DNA TGCGCCAGCAACCCATTGTCCGGTTACAATGAGCAGTTCTTC. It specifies CASNPLSGYNEQFF.

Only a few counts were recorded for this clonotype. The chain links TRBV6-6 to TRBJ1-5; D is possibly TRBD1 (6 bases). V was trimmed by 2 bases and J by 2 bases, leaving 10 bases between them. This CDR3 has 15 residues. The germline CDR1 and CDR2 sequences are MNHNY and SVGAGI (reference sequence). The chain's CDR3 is CASSYEAGGNQPQHF. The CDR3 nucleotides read TGTGCCAGCAGTTACGAGGCAGGGGGCAATCAGCCCCAGCATTTT.